A selection of T cell receptor beta chains follows, all from one sample in a study of blood T cell repertoires in COVID-19. Sequenced by immunoSEQ multiplex PCR; TCRdb stores in-frame clones only, minus some. Among around 56,000 clones listed, about 70% were seen once. Sequencing input: peripheral blood. The receptors originated from a woman in her 70s with acute or convalescent COVID-19. Both conserved end residues are part of each CDR3. The D gene is left open where the match is weak. Part of the rows lack a size; the others show once, few, many or a class for expanded clones.

abundance	j_gene	d_gene	v_gene	CDR3aa	CDR3nt
-	TRBJ1-1	-	TRBV2	CASTAGEGTEAFF	TGTGCCAGCACAGCGGGGGAGGGCACTGAAGCTTTCTTT
-	TRBJ2-1	-	TRBV7-9	CASSFPQERQRTYNEQFF	TGTGCCAGCAGCTTCCCCCAAGAAAGACAGAGGACCTACAATGAGCAGTTCTTC
-	TRBJ2-5	TRBD1	TRBV14	CASSQERTGTGLKTQYF	TGTGCCAGCAGCCAAGAGCGGACCGGGACAGGGCTAAAGACCCAGTACTTC
-	TRBJ1-4	-	TRBV4-1	CASSREGGWEKLFF	TGCGCCAGCAGCCGGGAGGGGGGTTGGGAAAAACTGTTTTTT
-	TRBJ1-5	-	TRBV29-1	CSVGAGDQPQHF	TGCAGCGTTGGGGCAGGGGATCAGCCCCAGCATTTT
-	TRBJ2-7	-	TRBV30	CAWQPGTMRTYEQYF	TGTGCCTGGCAACCCGGGACAATGAGAACCTACGAGCAGTACTTC
few	TRBJ1-2	-	TRBV24-1	CATSDPLSGYTF	TGTGCCACCAGTGACCCCCTCAGTGGCTACACCTTC
-	TRBJ1-2	-	TRBV18	CASSRTDKNGYGYTF	TGTGCCAGCTCACGGACGGACAAAAATGGGTATGGCTACACCTTC
-	TRBJ1-2	TRBD1	TRBV7-9	CASSLGDREDYGYTF	TGTGCCAGCAGCTTAGGGGACAGGGAGGACTATGGCTACACCTTC
-	TRBJ1-1	-	TRBV5-1	CASSQGQHMPEAFF	TGCGCCAGCAGCCAAGGACAGCATATGCCTGAAGCTTTCTTT
once	TRBJ1-2	-	TRBV14	CASSSRGLWGGYTF	TGTGCCAGCAGTTCCCGGGGACTTTGGGGTGGCTACACCTTC
-	TRBJ1-4	TRBD1	TRBV2	CASQGDGEKLFF	TGTGCCAGCCAGGGGGATGGTGAAAAACTGTTTTTT
-	TRBJ2-3	TRBD2	TRBV12-5	CASGPEAGRLTDTQYF	TGTGCTAGTGGACCTGAAGCGGGGAGACTCACAGATACGCAGTATTTT
-	TRBJ1-1	-	TRBV12-3/TRBV12-4	CASSLGGPTKPFF	TGTGCCAGCAGTTTAGGGGGGCCCACTAAACCTTTCTTT
medium-sized	TRBJ2-7	-	TRBV6-5	CASTGRTYEQYF	TGTGCCAGCACCGGCAGGACCTACGAGCAGTACTTC
-	TRBJ1-5	-	TRBV6-1	CASSETGGQPQHF	TGTGCCAGCAGTGAAACGGGAGGTCAGCCCCAGCATTTT
-	TRBJ2-5	TRBD2	TRBV6-1	CASRFGRPQETQYF	TGTGCCAGCAGGTTCGGGAGGCCCCAAGAGACCCAGTACTTC
few	TRBJ2-1	-	TRBV19	CASTTVRGSYNEQFF	TGTGCCAGTACGACAGTACGAGGCTCCTACAATGAGCAGTTCTTC
-	TRBJ1-2	TRBD1	TRBV19	CASSTPRTDRGPFNYGYTF	TGTGCCAGTAGTACCCCTAGGACGGACAGGGGGCCGTTTAACTATGGCTACACCTTC
-	TRBJ2-2	-	TRBV6-4	CASSRDIGAGELFF	TGTGCCAGCAGCCGGGACATCGGGGCCGGGGAGCTGTTTTTT
-	TRBJ1-2	-	TRBV12-3/TRBV12-4	CASSLKRIYGYTF	TGTGCCAGCAGTTTGAAGAGGATCTATGGCTACACCTTC
-	TRBJ1-1	-	TRBV27	CASSPDYNTEAFF	TGTGCCAGCAGCCCGGACTATAACACTGAAGCTTTCTTT
-	TRBJ2-1	TRBD2	TRBV6-5	CASKVRGGAYNEQFF	TGTGCCAGCAAGGTTCGGGGGGGGGCCTACAATGAGCAGTTCTTC
-	TRBJ2-3	TRBD2	TRBV20-1	CSASKPGGATDTQYF	TGCAGTGCTAGTAAACCCGGGGGGGCAACAGATACGCAGTATTTT
-	TRBJ2-7	-	TRBV6-5	CASSYLPGSSYEQYF	TGTGCCAGCAGTTACCTCCCAGGAAGCTCCTACGAGCAGTACTTC
-	TRBJ2-5	-	TRBV18	CASSPRETQYF	TGTGCCAGCTCACCGCGAGAGACCCAGTACTTC
few	TRBJ1-5	TRBD1	TRBV30	CAWGEDRTQHF	TGTGCCTGGGGGGAGGACAGGACCCAGCATTTT
-	TRBJ2-5	-	TRBV7-8	CASSLVAPPSETQYF	TGTGCCAGCAGCTTAGTAGCACCCCCGAGTGAGACCCAGTACTTC
-	TRBJ2-1	TRBD2	TRBV7-9	CASRQIAGGYNEQFF	TGTGCCAGCAGGCAAATAGCGGGCGGCTACAATGAGCAGTTCTTC
-	TRBJ2-1	TRBD1	TRBV7-3	CASSSQGQSYNEQFF	TGTGCCAGCAGCTCTCAGGGACAGAGTTACAATGAGCAGTTCTTC
few	TRBJ1-1	-	TRBV27	CASSLHPPAGYSMNTEAFF	TGTGCCAGCAGTTTACACCCCCCGGCAGGGTACAGCATGAACACTGAAGCTTTCTTT
-	TRBJ2-7	TRBD1	TRBV12-5	CASAVGGTGGEEQYF	TGTGCTAGTGCCGTTGGGGGGACAGGGGGAGAAGAGCAGTACTTC
-	TRBJ1-2	-	TRBV2	CASSENRFYGYTF	TGTGCCAGCAGTGAGAACAGGTTCTATGGCTACACCTTC
-	TRBJ2-3	-	TRBV13	CASSRGGGGPGTQYF	TGTGCCAGCAGCCGAGGGGGCGGGGGGCCAGGGACGCAGTATTTT
-	TRBJ2-6	-	TRBV9	CASSRPPGRGSGANVLTF	TGTGCCAGCAGCCGCCCCCCGGGTAGGGGCTCTGGGGCCAACGTCCTGACTTTC
once	TRBJ2-1	TRBD1	TRBV4-1	CASSTHLQGAPDEQFF	TGCGCCAGCAGCACCCACCTCCAGGGGGCCCCTGATGAGCAGTTCTTC
few	TRBJ1-1	TRBD1	TRBV5-1	CASSIGQGGTEAFF	TGCGCCAGCAGCATCGGACAGGGGGGCACTGAAGCTTTCTTT
-	TRBJ2-5	-	TRBV7-2	CASSLRGYQETQYF	TGTGCCAGCAGCTTAAGGGGGTACCAAGAGACCCAGTACTTC
-	TRBJ1-2	-	TRBV19	CASSKVRGGEGYTF	TGTGCCAGTAGCAAAGTACGCGGGGGCGAGGGCTACACCTTC
-	TRBJ2-2	-	TRBV6-5	CASRTANTGELFF	TGTGCCAGCAGAACAGCGAACACCGGGGAGCTGTTTTTT
-	TRBJ2-2	-	TRBV7-9	CASSTGRYAGELFF	TGTGCCAGCAGCACCGGCAGGTACGCCGGGGAGCTGTTTTTT
-	TRBJ2-1	TRBD2	TRBV19	CASISGGQGYNEQFF	TGTGCCAGTATTTCGGGGGGGCAGGGCTACAATGAGCAGTTCTTC
-	TRBJ1-2	TRBD1	TRBV29-1	CSVWGQGSDYGYTF	TGCAGCGTTTGGGGACAGGGGTCTGACTATGGCTACACCTTC
-	TRBJ2-1	TRBD2	TRBV4-2	CASSPRAGVYNEQFF	TGTGCCAGCAGCCCCAGGGCGGGGGTTTACAATGAGCAGTTCTTC
-	TRBJ1-2	-	TRBV5-5	CASSPRGGERGYTF	TGTGCCAGCAGCCCCCGTGGGGGGGAGCGTGGCTACACCTTC
few	TRBJ1-2	TRBD1	TRBV6-6	CASSGKQGNYGYTF	TGTGCCAGCAGTGGAAAACAGGGGAACTATGGCTACACCTTC